What follows are 29 T cell receptor beta chains derived from one specimen sequenced in a study of blood T cells in healthy people across ages. Next came a second PCR, run for about 6 to 11 cycles, which used a sample-barcoded 5' primer along with a J-beta primer mix. TCRdb reprocessed the 5' RACE reads via MiXCR and lists one record per CDR3 protein. The table lists 540,000 or so distinct CDR3 sequences, around half of them singletons. Sequenced material: blood. The receptors shown here come from a man older than 75 in good health.

This clonotype has only a few counts. The rearrangement joins TRBV2 to TRBJ2-7; 7 bases are a match to TRBD1. CDR1 SNHLY and CDR2 FYNNEI come from the germline V gene. The CDR3 is made up of 13 amino acids. The V segment lost 7 bases and the J segment 2 bases; nucleotides outside the gene matches: 5. The CDR3: CASKGQNAYEQYF. The DNA of the CDR3 is TGTGCCAGCAAGGGACAGAACGCCTACGAGCAGTACTTC.

This clonotype was counted a few times. This chain joins TRBV24-1 and TRBJ2-1; no clear D gene. With 3 bases removed from V and 8 bases from J, the gap between germline ends came to 13 bases. Germline V gene lookup returns CDR1 KGHDR and CDR2 SFDVKD. This CDR3 contains 14 residues. CDR3 DNA: TGTGCCACCAGTGATCCGGACGGATGGGATGAGCAGTTCTTC. It is translated as CATSDPDGWDEQFF.

This clonotype showed up just a few times. A read error may explain this, as a much larger clone is one base away. The CDR3 reads CASRSGVSYNEQYF. The CDR3 DNA reads TGTGCCAGCAGAAGCGGGGTCTCCTACAATGAGCAGTACTTC. V gene TRBV6-5 combines with J gene TRBJ2-1, with TRBD2 identical over 7 bases. The J call is in doubt because the DNA end fits TRBJ2-7 better. The CDR3 sequence is 14 residues long. Germline assignment: CDR1 MNHEY and CDR2 SVGAGI.

The rearrangement links TRBV20-1 to TRBJ1-1; 10 nucleotides agree with TRBD1. V was pared by 8 bases and J by 5 bases, with 14 bases of the junction left unmatched. Germline lookup yields CDR1 DFQATT and CDR2 SNEGSKA (reference sequence). This CDR3 has 15 residues. CDR3 residues: CSPSVPGQGKTEAFF. For the CDR3, the DNA is TGCAGTCCTTCCGTACCGGGACAGGGGAAAACTGAAGCTTTCTTT.

The V call is TRBV20-1, the J call TRBJ1-2; D gene unclear. This CDR3 has 14 residues. The V gene's germline CDR1 is DFQATT and CDR2 SNEGSKA (reference sequence). The V end lost 5 bases, the J end lost 4 bases, and 17 bases lay between the germline ends. In DNA, the CDR3 is TGCAGTGCTCAAACACTGCTCTCTGGCTATGGCTACACCTTC. This encodes CSAQTLLSGYGYTF.

The V and J genes are TRBV7-9 and TRBJ2-2; D not resolved. Germline CDR1 and CDR2: SEHNR and FQNEAQ (reference sequence). CDR3 length: 15 residues. The ends were cut back, 5 bases at V and 1 base at J, with 11 bases in the middle. CDR3 nucleotide sequence: TGTGCCAGCAGCCCGCGACGGAGGAACACCGGGGAGCTGTTTTTT. Residues: CASSPRRRNTGELFF.

The V and J genes are TRBV24-1 and TRBJ2-3, with TRBD1 matching 9 bases. With V trimmed by 7 bases and J by 2 bases, 6 bases remained unmatched. The CDR3 totals 15 residues. Germline V lookup: CDR1 KGHDR, CDR2 SFDVKD. CDR3 protein: CATSGGTGYTDTQYF. DNA for the CDR3: TGTGCCACCAGCGGCGGGACAGGGTACACAGATACGCAGTATTTT.

This clonotype was seen at least ten times. The J gene is TRBJ2-7, the V gene TRBV6-6; 7 nucleotides align to TRBD1. The germline gives CDR1 MNHNY, CDR2 SVGAGI (reference sequence). Unmatched junction bases numbered 3, after V lost 2 bases and J lost 5 bases. This CDR3 spans 13 amino acids. The CDR3 DNA follows: TGTGCCAGCAGTTACCCGACAGGGCACGAGCAGTACTTC. This translates into CASSYPTGHEQYF.

The chain recombines TRBV20-1 with TRBJ1-2; D is unclear. The V gene's germline CDR1 is DFQATT and CDR2 SNEGSKA (reference sequence). Deletions cut 4 bases from V and 9 bases from J, with 18 bases between. CDR3 length equals 13 residues. CDR3 bases: TGCAGTGCTACGGACTGGTTATCTCGTAGCTACACCTTC. Translated, it gives CSATDWLSRSYTF.

This clonotype was picked up a small number of times. The chain recombines TRBV20-1 with TRBJ2-1, with 11 bases matching TRBD2. J lost 8 bases, V lost 1 base, and 7 bases had no gene match. This CDR3 spans 15 amino acids. Per germline, CDR1 DFQATT and CDR2 SNEGSKA (reference sequence). The CDR3 sequence is CSARANSGRAHEQFF. In DNA, the CDR3 is TGCAGTGCTAGAGCCAATAGCGGGAGGGCCCATGAGCAGTTCTTC.

V and J are TRBV20-1 and TRBJ2-1, with D perhaps matching TRBD2 (6 bases). The V gene's germline CDR1 is DFQATT and CDR2 SNEGSKA (reference sequence). CDR3 length equals 13 residues. V lost 3 bases, J lost 4 bases, and 10 bases lay in between. DNA for the CDR3: TGCAGTGCTAGGGCTAGCGAGTACAATGAGCAGTTCTTC. Its translation: CSARASEYNEQFF.

This clonotype was counted between two and nine times. The chain employs TRBV10-2 and TRBJ2-5; D not certain. The germline CDR1 and CDR2 sequences are WSHSY and SAAADI. CDR3 length equals 14 residues. V was trimmed by 0 bases and J by 0 bases, leaving 5 bases between them. The chain's CDR3 is CASSESGYQETQYF. CDR3 coding DNA: TGCGCCAGCAGTGAGTCAGGCTACCAAGAGACCCAGTACTTC.

The J gene is TRBJ1-5, the V gene TRBV9; D may be TRBD1 (5 bases). The V gene's germline CDR1 is SGDLS and CDR2 YYNGEE. The CDR3 consists of 14 residues. V was shortened by 3 bases and J by 1 base, with 8 bases between the two germline ends. The CDR3 reads CASSGGDSNQPQHF. The CDR3 DNA reads TGTGCCAGCAGCGGGGGGGACAGCAATCAGCCCCAGCATTTT.

This clonotype has ten or more counts. The V call is TRBV7-9, the J call TRBJ1-1, with D uncertain. The CDR3 is 14 amino acids. The germline V gene has CDR1 SEHNR and CDR2 FQNEAQ (reference sequence). Trimming left V 5 bases short and J 4 bases short, with 14 bases between. The CDR3 region is CASSIWTGGTEAFF. For the CDR3, the DNA is TGTGCCAGCAGCATTTGGACGGGCGGCACTGAAGCTTTCTTT.

The chain joins TRBV12-3 or TRBV12-4 to TRBJ2-7; a possible D gene is TRBD2 (5 bases). The CDR3 runs 14 residues. V gave up 5 bases and J gave up 0 bases, with 11 bases separating them. The chain's CDR3 is CASSPAGVSYEQYF. In DNA, the CDR3 is TGTGCCAGCAGTCCCGCCGGGGTCTCCTACGAGCAGTACTTC.

This clonotype was found a few times. The chain carries TRBV20-1 and TRBJ2-2, with unresolved D. Trimming cost V 0 bases and J 1 base, with 6 bases left between them. The CDR3 totals 14 residues. The V gene's germline CDR1 is DFQATT and CDR2 SNEGSKA (reference sequence). The CDR3 protein is CSARDSENTGELFF. Here the CDR3 DNA reads TGCAGTGCTAGAGATTCCGAGAACACCGGGGAGCTGTTTTTT.

This sequence joins TRBV7-9 and TRBJ2-1; D remains ambiguous. Germline V gene sequence: CDR1 SEHNR, CDR2 FQNEAQ (reference sequence). This CDR3 is built from 13 residues. V dropped 5 bases and J dropped 8 bases, with 13 bases sitting between them. As DNA, the CDR3 is TGTGCCAGCAGCAATACCGTTCGCGATGAGCAGTTCTTC. This translates into CASSNTVRDEQFF.

A note on this clonotype: A much bigger clone sits one base away, suggesting this may be a read error. The V call is TRBV20-1, the J call TRBJ2-1; the match to TRBD2 covers 7 bases. The CDR3 has 17 residues. Losses at the gene ends were 5 bases for V and 5 bases for J; bases not matched to a gene: 18. The germline V gene has CDR1 DFQATT and CDR2 SNEGSKA (reference sequence). The CDR3 DNA reads TGCAGTGCTTGGGGTGGTTTTGGCGGGACTATCCACAATGAGCAGTTCTTC. Protein sequence: CSAWGGFGGTIHNEQFF.

The rearrangement joins TRBV29-1 to TRBJ2-2; 7 bases match TRBD1. V dropped 7 bases and J dropped 7; count of bases not matched to a gene: 12. Germline CDR1 reads SQVTM; CDR2 reads ANQGSEA. This CDR3 is 14 amino acids long. The CDR3 DNA follows: TGCAGCGCCAATGTCGACAGGGCTAGCGGGGAGCTGTTTTTT. Translation: CSANVDRASGELFF.

The rearrangement links TRBV5-1 to TRBJ2-7; 8 bases map to TRBD1. CDR1 is SGHRS, CDR2 YFSETQ, per germline. J was trimmed by 3 bases and V by 1 base; bases with no gene match: 9. The CDR3 runs to 16 residues. The CDR3 region is CASSLTGGPASYEQYF. Written as DNA, the CDR3 is TGCGCCAGCAGCTTGACAGGGGGACCCGCGAGCTACGAGCAGTACTTC.

The chain recombines TRBV20-1 with TRBJ1-5; D possibly corresponds to TRBD1 (6 bases). There are 15 residues in the CDR3. Germline loops: CDR1 DFQATT, CDR2 SNEGSKA (reference sequence). Trimming took 4 bases from V and 3 from J, leaving 16 bases between them. The CDR3 sequence: CSANGGRGYNQPQHF. In DNA, the CDR3 is TGCAGTGCTAATGGGGGGCGAGGGTACAATCAGCCCCAGCATTTT.

This clonotype was counted once. The J gene is TRBJ1-2, the V gene TRBV4-3, with 7 nucleotides matching TRBD1. Trimming removed 5 bases from V and 6 bases from J; junction bases left unmatched: 12. The CDR3 totals 15 residues. The germline V gene has CDR1 LGHNA and CDR2 YSLEER. The CDR3 reads CASSLMRGQTHGYTF. CDR3 bases: TGCGCCAGCAGCTTAATGAGGGGGCAGACACATGGCTACACCTTC.

This clonotype has more than one count but fewer than ten. The J gene is TRBJ2-6, the V gene TRBV19, with a tentative D call TRBD1 (5 bases). This CDR3 is built from 14 residues. Germline values: CDR1 LNHDA, CDR2 SQIVND (reference sequence). The V end lost 3 bases, the J end lost 4 bases, and 7 bases lay between the germline ends. The CDR3 protein is CASSMTAGANVLTF. DNA of the CDR3: TGTGCCAGTAGTATGACAGCGGGGGCCAACGTCCTGACTTTC.

This sequence joins TRBV4-3 and TRBJ1-6; D remains unclear. The CDR3 extends over 16 amino acids. Trimming pared 1 base from V and 7 bases from J, leaving 14 bases between. Germline CDR1 LGHNA, CDR2 YSLEER. CDR3 coding DNA: TGCGCCAGCAGCCAAGGTTTTCTGAAGGGCAATTCACCCCTCCACTTT. Translated, it gives CASSQGFLKGNSPLHF.

This clonotype was counted many times. The chain joins TRBV6-6 to TRBJ2-3, with 10 bases that match TRBD2. V shed 9 bases, J shed 1 base, and the junction held 7 bases outside the gene matches. CDR3 size: 15 residues. Germline CDR1 reads MNHNY; CDR2 reads SVGAGI (reference sequence). The CDR3 DNA sequence: TGTGCCAGTCGGAACAGCGGGGGGGGCACAGATACGCAGTATTTT. Translation gives CASRNSGGGTDTQYF.

This chain uses TRBV20-1 with TRBJ2-3; 10 nucleotides match TRBD2. The germline V gene encodes CDR1 DFQATT and CDR2 SNEGSKA (reference sequence). Losses at the gene ends were 3 bases for V and 3 bases for J; bases not matched to a gene: 6. The length of the CDR3 is 15 residues. The CDR3 DNA sequence: TGCAGTGCTAGGGCTAGCGGGAGTGTAACAGATACGCAGTATTTT. Its protein product is CSARASGSVTDTQYF.

In its sample, this clonotype was seen once. The genes are TRBV4-1 and TRBJ2-3, with 7 bases identical to TRBD2. The trim removed 2 bases at V and 7 bases at J, leaving 3 bases unmatched. The CDR3 is made up of 13 amino acids. From germline, CDR1 is MGHRA and CDR2 YSYEKL. CDR3 coding DNA: TGCGCCAGCAGCCAACCTAGCGGTAATACGCAGTATTTT. Translation gives CASSQPSGNTQYF.

This clonotype was seen just once. A much larger clone lies one base from this, so it may be a read error. The chain combines TRBV6-5 with TRBJ2-5; 8 bases are a match to TRBD2. The V and J ends lost 5 bases and 11 bases, in that order; junction bases with no gene match: 13. Germline assignment: CDR1 MNHEY and CDR2 SVGAGI. The CDR3 is 14 residues long. The chain's CDR3 is CASSDPAGVSEQYF. CDR3 sequence (DNA): TGTGCCAGCAGTGACCCAGCGGGGGTGAGTGAGCAGTACTTC.

In its sample, this clonotype was seen once. This chain connects TRBV3-1 to TRBJ1-4, with 7 nucleotides matching TRBD1. J was trimmed by 0 bases and V by 0 bases; bases with no gene match: 1. Germline CDR1 LGHDT, CDR2 YNNKEL (reference sequence). The length of the CDR3 is 16 residues. In DNA, the CDR3 is TGTGCCAGCAGCCAAGACCAGGGGGCAACTAATGAAAAACTGTTTTTT. Translated, it gives CASSQDQGATNEKLFF.